This is a list of T cell receptor beta chains from one sample in a study of T cells in Graves' hyperthyroidism and ophthalmopathy. TCRdb independently ran MiXCR on the multiplex PCR reads; one entry per CDR3 protein. Of about 350,000 distinct CDR3 sequences listed, approximately 15% are singletons. Source material: blood. The receptors come from a woman aged 25 to 39 with Graves' hyperthyroidism. The CDR3 runs from the conserved cysteine through the conserved F or W. The D gene is left open where the match is weak.

TRBV11-2	-	TRBJ2-7	CASSSSRGSYEQYF
TRBV30	-	TRBJ2-3	CAWSVHGGRGTDTQYF
TRBV7-8	-	TRBJ2-3	CASSIPSGDTQYF
TRBV24-1	-	TRBJ2-1	CATSRGGFDEQFF
TRBV18	-	TRBJ2-1	CASSPLRDEQFF
TRBV28	TRBD2	TRBJ2-5	CASSFLTSGYQETQYF
TRBV11-2	-	TRBJ2-6	CASSQGKWPSSGANVLTF
TRBV28	-	TRBJ1-2	CASSSTHGYTF
TRBV11-2	TRBD2	TRBJ2-1	CASSLVTGTSGSSSYNEQFF
TRBV5-1	-	TRBJ2-2	CASSSNNLGTGELFF
TRBV20-1	-	TRBJ2-5	CSAVRIGETGETQYF
TRBV28	-	TRBJ1-1	CAGSHPSLGGRNTEAFF
TRBV6-5	-	TRBJ1-3	CASSYGAGLSGNTIYF
TRBV20-1	TRBD1	TRBJ2-7	CSARPGQGALGDSAGSAYEQYF
TRBV2	-	TRBJ2-5	CASSGGETQYF
TRBV2	-	TRBJ2-7	CASRPKGDSEQYF
TRBV29-1	-	TRBJ2-7	CSVGLGTYEQYF
TRBV19	TRBD1	TRBJ2-7	CASSIRTGSYEQYF
TRBV6-2/TRBV6-3	TRBD2	TRBJ2-6	CASSNALGGQSGANVLTF
TRBV6-1	-	TRBJ1-4	CASTHAGQGEKLFF
TRBV4-2	-	TRBJ2-6	CASSQDGSTGANVLTF
TRBV28	-	TRBJ1-5	CASSSAPRPIVSNQPQHF
TRBV11-3	-	TRBJ2-3	CASSLGGSSDTQYF
TRBV10-3	-	TRBJ1-3	CAISNQGSGNTIYF
TRBV18	-	TRBJ2-7	CASSPPGIGAYEQYF
TRBV20-1	TRBD2	TRBJ2-7	CSAALSGRSYEQYF
TRBV3-1	-	TRBJ2-5	CASSQTRALETQYF